This T cell receptor beta chain was sequenced during a study of blood T cell repertoires in COVID-19. Clinical histories supplied by participants themselves formed the basis of cohort assignment. V was pared by 3 bases and J by 7 bases, with 7 bases of the junction left unmatched. The CDR3 totals 15 residues. Germline assignment: CDR1 KGHSH and CDR2 LQKENI. As handled by the study authors: Estimation of nucleated cell counts relied on the amplification of reference gene primers. Profiled with immunoSEQ multiplex PCR; TCRdb holds only in-frame clones, not every one. The V and J calls and the clone size are those of that table, but D and trimming were determined from the DNA. This sample has around 310,000 clones, with roughly nine tenths found just once.

This sequence originates from a woman aged 25 to 39 who had recovered from COVID-19. The chain has TRBV18 and TRBJ1-5; TRBD1 matches 9 bases. Sequencing was performed on PBMCs or T cells enriched from blood (not recorded which). Written as DNA, the CDR3 is TGTGCCAGCTCACCCGGGACAGGGCTTCGACAGCCCCAGCATTTT. Protein: CASSPGTGLRQPQHF.